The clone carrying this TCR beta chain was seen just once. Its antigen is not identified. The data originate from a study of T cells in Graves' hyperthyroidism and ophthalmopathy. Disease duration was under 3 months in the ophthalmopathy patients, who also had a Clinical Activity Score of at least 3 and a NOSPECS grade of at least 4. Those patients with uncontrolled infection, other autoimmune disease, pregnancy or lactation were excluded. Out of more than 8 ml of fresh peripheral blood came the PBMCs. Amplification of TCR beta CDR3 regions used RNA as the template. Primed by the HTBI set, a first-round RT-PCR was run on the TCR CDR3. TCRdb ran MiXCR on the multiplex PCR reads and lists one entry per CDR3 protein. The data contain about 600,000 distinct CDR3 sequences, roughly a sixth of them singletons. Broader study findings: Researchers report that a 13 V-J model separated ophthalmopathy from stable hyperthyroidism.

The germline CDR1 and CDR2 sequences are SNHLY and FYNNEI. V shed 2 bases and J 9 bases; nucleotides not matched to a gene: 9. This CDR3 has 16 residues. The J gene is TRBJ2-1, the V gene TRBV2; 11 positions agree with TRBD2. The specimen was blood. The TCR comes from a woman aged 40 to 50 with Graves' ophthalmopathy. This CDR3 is CASSEPGTSGQVEQFF. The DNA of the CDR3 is TGTGCCAGCAGTGAACCCGGGACTAGCGGCCAGGTTGAGCAGTTCTTC.